A selection of T cell receptor beta chains follows, all from one sample in a study of identical twins. MiXCR, run by TCRdb on the 5' RACE reads, gives a single entry per CDR3 protein. In the table there are about 520,000 distinct CDR3 sequences, less than 25% of which are singletons. These same data were also listed under a study on T cells expressing NK-cell markers.

Sequences were obtained from CD4+ T cells sorted from blood. The receptors were sampled from a woman younger than 35 in good health. Each CDR3 is given with its conserved first and last residue. D genes are given only for firm matches. Clone size is given for some rows only: seen once, a few or many times, or a class if the clone is expanded.

j_gene | d_gene | abundance | v_gene | CDR3nt | CDR3aa
TRBJ1-4 | NA | once | TRBV6-5 | TGTGCCAGCAGTAAACTCGCCCAGATCAGGACTAATGAAAAACTGTTTTTT | CASSKLAQIRTNEKLFF
TRBJ2-3 | NA | NA | TRBV20-1 | TGCAGTGCTAGAGATACAGAAACCCACGGGGATACGCAGTATTTT | CSARDTETHGDTQYF
TRBJ2-2 | NA | NA | TRBV20-1 | TGCAGTGCTAGAGATCTGTTTAAAGGGGACACCGGGGAGCTGTTTTTT | CSARDLFKGDTGELFF
TRBJ2-1 | NA | few | TRBV7-2 | TGTGCCAGCAGCCGTTGGAGGGGGAATGAGCAGTTCTTC | CASSRWRGNEQFF
TRBJ1-1 | TRBD1 | NA | TRBV6-1 | TGTGCCAGCAGTGAGGGGGGACAGATCACTGAAGCTTTCTTT | CASSEGGQITEAFF
TRBJ1-1 | NA | NA | TRBV20-1 | TGCAGTGCTTATCTCCAGGGGAACACTGAAGCTTTCTTT | CSAYLQGNTEAFF
TRBJ2-5 | NA | few | TRBV4-3 | TGCGCCAGCAGCCAAGATTCAGGGACGGGAGCGCCGTACTTC | CASSQDSGTGAPYF
TRBJ2-5 | NA | NA | TRBV6-2/TRBV6-3 | TGTGCCAGCAGTCCCGATCCTGCAGCGGCCCAGTACTTC | CASSPDPAAAQYF
TRBJ2-2 | TRBD2 | few | TRBV5-6 | TGTGCCAGCAGCCCACCTAGCGGGGGGTATTTCGGGGAGCTGTTTTTT | CASSPPSGGYFGELFF
TRBJ2-7 | TRBD1 | NA | TRBV27 | TGTGCCAGCAGCTCCCCTCCCGGGACAGGATCCTACGGGCAGTACTTC | CASSSPPGTGSYGQYF
TRBJ1-2 | NA | few | TRBV5-1 | TGCGCCAGCAGCCCGGACGATCTTGGCTACACCTTC | CASSPDDLGYTF
TRBJ2-4 | NA | NA | TRBV10-3 | TGTGCCATCAGTGAACCGGGCTTAGCCAAAAACATTCAGTACTTC | CAISEPGLAKNIQYF
TRBJ2-2 | NA | once | TRBV20-1 | TGCAGTGCTAGAGATCCGGAGGGGGGCGGGGAGCTGTTTTTT | CSARDPEGGGELFF
TRBJ2-3 | NA | many | TRBV10-1 | TGCGCCAGCAGTGAGTCGGGCCTGGGGAAAAGTACGCAGTATTTT | CASSESGLGKSTQYF
TRBJ1-5 | NA | many | TRBV7-2 | TGTGCCAGCAGCTTACCACAGGTTTATCAGCCCCAGCATTTT | CASSLPQVYQPQHF
TRBJ2-1 | NA | NA | TRBV9 | TGTGCCAGCAGTGTCTCATACAATGAGCAGTTCTTC | CASSVSYNEQFF
TRBJ2-3 | NA | once | TRBV15 | TGTGCCACCAGCAGAGCTGTCGCAGATACGCAGTATTTT | CATSRAVADTQYF
TRBJ1-1 | TRBD1 | NA | TRBV6-6 | TGTGCCAGCAGTACGCAGGGGGAGACTGAAGCTTTCTTT | CASSTQGETEAFF
TRBJ1-2 | TRBD1 | NA | TRBV30 | TGTGCCTGGCAGTCTACAGGGGGACGGGGCTACACCTTC | CAWQSTGGRGYTF
TRBJ2-2 | NA | NA | TRBV6-5 | TGTGCCAGCAGTTTCGTCACGGGACGGATCACCGGGGAGCTGTTTTTT | CASSFVTGRITGELFF
TRBJ2-4 | NA | NA | TRBV20-1 | TGCAGTGCTAGAGCGGTGGAGCATGTAGCCAAAAACTTTCAGTACTTC | CSARAVEHVAKNFQYF
TRBJ2-7 | TRBD1 | many | TRBV5-1 | TGCGCCAGCAGCCGACAGGGTATGCCGTTAGACGAGCAGTACTTC | CASSRQGMPLDEQYF
TRBJ2-6 | NA | NA | TRBV6-2/TRBV6-3 | TGTGCCAGCAGGACCGGAGGGCGTGGGGCCAACGTCCTGACTTTC | CASRTGGRGANVLTF
TRBJ1-1 | NA | few | TRBV12-3/TRBV12-4 | TGTGCCAGCAGTCCCGGACTGGGCGTGAACACTGAAGCTTTCTTT | CASSPGLGVNTEAFF
TRBJ2-7 | NA | few | TRBV12-3/TRBV12-4 | TGTGCCAGCAGGCTGATGGGAGCCGAGCAGTACTTC | CASRLMGAEQYF
TRBJ1-4 | NA | few | TRBV20-1 | TGCAGTGCTAGTTACACGGGGTATCCTGTTTTT | CSASYTGYPVF
TRBJ2-7 | TRBD2 | many | TRBV7-2 | TGTGCCAGCAGCTCCAGGACTAGCGGGACCTACGAGCAGTACTTC | CASSSRTSGTYEQYF
TRBJ1-1 | NA | few | TRBV3-1 | TGTGCCAGCAGCCAAGGGACACTGGCGAACACTGAAGCTTTCTTT | CASSQGTLANTEAFF
TRBJ1-6 | NA | few | TRBV5-1 | TGCGCCAGCAGCTTGGGTCAGGAATATTCACCCCTCCACTTT | CASSLGQEYSPLHF
TRBJ2-1 | TRBD1 | NA | TRBV2 | TGTGCCAGCAAGCCGGGACAGGGAGACAATGAGCAGTTCTTC | CASKPGQGDNEQFF
TRBJ2-1 | NA | few | TRBV5-1 | TGCGCCAGCAGCTTGGGCCTGGGGGTTGACAATGAGCAGTTCTTC | CASSLGLGVDNEQFF
TRBJ1-6 | NA | NA | TRBV7-3 | TGTGCCAGCAGCACAGGGAGATCACCCCTCCACTTT | CASSTGRSPLHF
TRBJ2-7 | TRBD2 | few | TRBV10-3 | TGTGCCATCAGAACCGCTAGCGGGAGCGGTTACGAGCAGTACTTC | CAIRTASGSGYEQYF
TRBJ2-7 | NA | few | TRBV3-1 | TGTGCCAGCAGCCAAGCTTACAACACCTACGAGCAGTACTTC | CASSQAYNTYEQYF
TRBJ2-7 | NA | many | TRBV20-1 | TGCAGTGCTAGTCGCAGGGACGAGCAGTACTTC | CSASRRDEQYF
TRBJ2-7 | NA | NA | TRBV12-3/TRBV12-4 | TGTGCCAGCAGTTCCCTCGGACAGTCCCCCTACGAGCAGTACTTC | CASSSLGQSPYEQYF
TRBJ2-6 | NA | NA | TRBV6-1 | TGTGCCAGCGGGGTCCACTCTGGGGCCAACGTCCTGACTTTC | CASGVHSGANVLTF
TRBJ1-6 | TRBD1 | few | TRBV15 | TGTGCCACCAGCATCCGGACAGGGGCGAATTCACCCCTCCACTTT | CATSIRTGANSPLHF
TRBJ2-7 | TRBD2 | few | TRBV20-1 | TGCAGTGGGACTAGCGGGGACCCACGGGGTGAGCAGTACTTC | CSGTSGDPRGEQYF
TRBJ2-7 | TRBD2 | NA | TRBV12-3/TRBV12-4 | TGTGCCAGCAGATCTAGCGGGAGTCCGAACTACGAGCAGTACTTC | CASRSSGSPNYEQYF
TRBJ1-6 | TRBD1 | NA | TRBV6-5 | TGTGCCAGCAGTTACAGACAGGGAGGGTCCTATAATTCACCCCTCCACTTT | CASSYRQGGSYNSPLHF
TRBJ1-3 | NA | many | TRBV29-1 | TGCAGCGTTCCAGGTACCTCTGGAAACACCATATATTTT | CSVPGTSGNTIYF
TRBJ2-1 | NA | NA | TRBV7-7 | TGTGCTAGCAGCTTAACTGGGAACAGTGAGCAGTTCTTC | CASSLTGNSEQFF
TRBJ2-2 | NA | few | TRBV6-1 | TGTGCCACAGCCGCCATCAGGGGAGACACCGGGGAGCTGTTTTTT | CATAAIRGDTGELFF
TRBJ1-2 | NA | few | TRBV20-1 | TGCAGTGCTAGCCCGGCCTATGGCTACACCTTC | CSASPAYGYTF
TRBJ2-1 | NA | NA | TRBV5-1 | TGCGCCAGCAGCTTTCCGGGCACTGAGCAGTTCTTC | CASSFPGTEQFF
TRBJ1-2 | NA | NA | TRBV29-1 | TGCAGCGTTGAGTCCGACTATGGCTACACCTTC | CSVESDYGYTF
TRBJ2-6 | NA | few | TRBV9 | TGTGCCAGCAGTCCGTATGGGGCCAACGTCCTGACTTTC | CASSPYGANVLTF
TRBJ2-7 | TRBD1 | few | TRBV18 | TGTGCCAGCTCACCAGGGACAGGGGGATCCCACGAGCAGTACTTC | CASSPGTGGSHEQYF
TRBJ2-1 | NA | few | TRBV6-5 | TGTGCCAGCAGTTACTTCGCTACGAGCTACAATGAGCAGTTCTTC | CASSYFATSYNEQFF
TRBJ1-1 | NA | NA | TRBV20-1 | TGCAGTGGACTGGGAAGGGAATCTGAAGCTTTCTTT | CSGLGRESEAFF
TRBJ1-2 | NA | few | TRBV29-1 | TGCAGCGTTGGCCCCTGGACGGACTTAAACTATGGCTACACCTTC | CSVGPWTDLNYGYTF